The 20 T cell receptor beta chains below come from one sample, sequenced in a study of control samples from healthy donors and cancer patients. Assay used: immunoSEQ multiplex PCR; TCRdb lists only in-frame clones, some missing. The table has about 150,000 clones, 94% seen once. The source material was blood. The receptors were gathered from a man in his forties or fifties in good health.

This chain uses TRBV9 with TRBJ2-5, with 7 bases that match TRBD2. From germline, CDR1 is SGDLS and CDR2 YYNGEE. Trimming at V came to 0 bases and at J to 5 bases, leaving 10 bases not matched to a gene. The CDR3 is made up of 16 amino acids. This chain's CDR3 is CASSVGPGGTGETQYF. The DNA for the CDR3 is TGTGCCAGCAGCGTAGGACCCGGGGGGACCGGGGAGACCCAGTACTTC.

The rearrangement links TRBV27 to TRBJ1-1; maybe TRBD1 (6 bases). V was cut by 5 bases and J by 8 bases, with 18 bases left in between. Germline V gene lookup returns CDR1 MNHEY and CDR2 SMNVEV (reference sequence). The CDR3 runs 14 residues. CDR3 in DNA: TGTGCCAGCAGTCCGCAGACAGGCATCAGCGAAGCTTTCTTT. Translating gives CASSPQTGISEAFF.

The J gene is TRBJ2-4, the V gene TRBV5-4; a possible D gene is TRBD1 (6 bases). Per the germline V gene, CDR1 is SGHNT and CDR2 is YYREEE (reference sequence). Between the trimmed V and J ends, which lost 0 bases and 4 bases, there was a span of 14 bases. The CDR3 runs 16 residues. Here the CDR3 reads CASSLGGGQKKNIQYF. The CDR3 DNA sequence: TGTGCCAGCAGCTTGGGAGGAGGACAGAAGAAAAACATTCAGTACTTC.

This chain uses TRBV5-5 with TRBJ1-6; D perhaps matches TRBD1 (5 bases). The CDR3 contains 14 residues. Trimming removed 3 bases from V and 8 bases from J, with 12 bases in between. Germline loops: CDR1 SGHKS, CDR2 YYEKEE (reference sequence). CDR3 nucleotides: TGTGCCAGCAGCTCGGTAGACAGCTATTCACCCCTCCACTTT. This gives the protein CASSSVDSYSPLHF.

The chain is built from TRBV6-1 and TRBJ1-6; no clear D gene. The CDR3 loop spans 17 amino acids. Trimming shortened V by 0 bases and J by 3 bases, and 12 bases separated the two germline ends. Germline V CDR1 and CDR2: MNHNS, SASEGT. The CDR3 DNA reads TGTGCCAGCAGTGAAGCAGGGCCGAGCCTCTATAATTCACCCCTCCACTTT. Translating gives CASSEAGPSLYNSPLHF.

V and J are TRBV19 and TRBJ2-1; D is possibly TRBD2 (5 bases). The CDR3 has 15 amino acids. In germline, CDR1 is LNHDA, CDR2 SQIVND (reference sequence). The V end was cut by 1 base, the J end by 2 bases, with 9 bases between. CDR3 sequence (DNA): TGTGCCAGTAGTATAGTACTAGAGACCTACAATGAGCAGTTCTTC. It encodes CASSIVLETYNEQFF.

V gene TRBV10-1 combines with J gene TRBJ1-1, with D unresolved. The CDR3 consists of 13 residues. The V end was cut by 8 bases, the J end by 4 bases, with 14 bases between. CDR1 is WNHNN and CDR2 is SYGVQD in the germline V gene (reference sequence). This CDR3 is CASSAGGSTEAFF. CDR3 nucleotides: TGCGCCAGCTCGGCAGGAGGGAGCACTGAAGCTTTCTTT.

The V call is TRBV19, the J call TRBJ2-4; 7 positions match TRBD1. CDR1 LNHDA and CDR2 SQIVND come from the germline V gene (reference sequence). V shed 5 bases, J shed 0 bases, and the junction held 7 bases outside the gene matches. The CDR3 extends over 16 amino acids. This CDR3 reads CASSRQGHLAKNIQYF. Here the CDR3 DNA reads TGTGCCAGTAGTCGACAGGGCCACTTAGCCAAAAACATTCAGTACTTC.

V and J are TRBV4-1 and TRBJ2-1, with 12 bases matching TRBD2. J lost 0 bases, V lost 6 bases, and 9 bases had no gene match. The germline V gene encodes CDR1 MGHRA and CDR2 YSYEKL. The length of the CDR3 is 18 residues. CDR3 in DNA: TGCGCCAGCAGACTGACTAGCGGGGGTTCCAGCTCCTACAATGAGCAGTTCTTC. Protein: CASRLTSGGSSSYNEQFF.

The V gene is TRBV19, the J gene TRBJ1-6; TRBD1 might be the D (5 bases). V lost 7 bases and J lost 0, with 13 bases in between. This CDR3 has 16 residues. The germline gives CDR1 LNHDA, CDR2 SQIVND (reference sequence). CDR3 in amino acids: CASKPGPSSYNSPLHF. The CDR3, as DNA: TGTGCCAGTAAGCCGGGACCGAGCTCCTATAATTCACCCCTCCACTTT.

The CDR3: CASSLTGASNYGYTF. As DNA, the CDR3 is TGCGCCAGCAGCCTTACAGGGGCCAGTAACTATGGCTACACCTTC. The gene calls are TRBV4-3 and TRBJ1-2; 7 bases are a match to TRBD1. The V gene's germline CDR1 is LGHNA and CDR2 YSLEER. CDR3 length equals 15 residues. V gave up 4 bases and J gave up 1 base; unmatched junction bases: 6.

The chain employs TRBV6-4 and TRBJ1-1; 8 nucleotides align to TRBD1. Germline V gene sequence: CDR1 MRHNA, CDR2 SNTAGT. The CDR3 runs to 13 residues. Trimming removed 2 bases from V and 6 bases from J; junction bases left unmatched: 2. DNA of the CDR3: TGTGCCAGCAGTGACCGGACAGGGTCTGAAGCTTTCTTT. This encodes CASSDRTGSEAFF.

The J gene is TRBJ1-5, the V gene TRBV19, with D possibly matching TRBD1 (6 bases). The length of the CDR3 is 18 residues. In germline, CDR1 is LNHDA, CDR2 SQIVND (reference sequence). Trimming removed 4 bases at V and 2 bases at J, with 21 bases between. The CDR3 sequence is CASSNKSPGAVGNQPQHF. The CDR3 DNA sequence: TGTGCCAGTAGTAATAAGAGTCCGGGGGCGGTCGGCAATCAGCCCCAGCATTTT.

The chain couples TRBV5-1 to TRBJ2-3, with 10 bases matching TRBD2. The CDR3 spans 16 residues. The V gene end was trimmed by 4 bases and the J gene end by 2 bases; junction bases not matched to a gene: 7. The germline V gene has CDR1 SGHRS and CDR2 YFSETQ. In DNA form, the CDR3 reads TGCGCCAGCAGCGGGGTAGCGGGGGGTTACACAGATACGCAGTATTTT. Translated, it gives CASSGVAGGYTDTQYF.

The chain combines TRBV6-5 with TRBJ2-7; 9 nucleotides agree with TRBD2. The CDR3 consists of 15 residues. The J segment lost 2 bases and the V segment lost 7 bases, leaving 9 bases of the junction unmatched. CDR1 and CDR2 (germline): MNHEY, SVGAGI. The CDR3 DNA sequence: TGTGCCAGCATTGTTACTAGCGGGTTGCCCTACGAGCAGTACTTC. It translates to CASIVTSGLPYEQYF.

CDR3 in DNA: TGTGCCACCCGCCCAGACCGCTACAATGAGCAGTTCTTC. Its translation: CATRPDRYNEQFF. The rearrangement links TRBV24-1 to TRBJ2-1; no reliable D call. Germline lookup yields CDR1 KGHDR and CDR2 SFDVKD. CDR3 size: 13 residues. The ends were cut back, 9 bases at V and 3 bases at J, with 11 bases in the middle.

The CDR3 nucleotides are TGTGCCAGTAGTCACCCGGGGGGAAACTATGGCTACACCTTC. Translation: CASSHPGGNYGYTF. The gene calls are TRBV19 and TRBJ1-2; a weak D match, TRBD1 (5 bases). The V and J ends lost 5 bases and 2 bases respectively, with 12 bases between them. The CDR3 consists of 14 residues. CDR1 LNHDA and CDR2 SQIVND come from the germline V gene (reference sequence).

This CDR3 reads CASSWTGVSYNEQFF. CDR3 nucleotides: TGCGCCAGCAGCTGGACAGGGGTCTCCTACAATGAGCAGTTCTTC. The chain couples TRBV5-1 to TRBJ2-1, with 9 nucleotides matching TRBD1. V dropped 3 bases and J dropped 0; count of bases not matched to a gene: 1. Germline lookup yields CDR1 SGHRS and CDR2 YFSETQ. The CDR3 consists of 15 residues. The full variable domain, rest sourced from reference TRBV5-1 and TRBJ2-1, is KAGVTQTPRYLIKTRGQQVTLSCSPISGHRSVSWYQQTPGQGLQFLFEYFSETQRNKGNFPGRFSGRQFSNSRSEMNVSTLELGDSALYLCASSWTGVSYNEQFFGPGTRLTVL.

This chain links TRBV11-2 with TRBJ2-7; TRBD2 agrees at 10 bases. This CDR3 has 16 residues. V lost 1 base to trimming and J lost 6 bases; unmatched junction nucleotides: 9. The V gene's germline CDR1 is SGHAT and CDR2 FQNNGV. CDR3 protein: CASSLAASGGTFEQYF. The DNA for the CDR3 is TGTGCCAGCAGCTTAGCGGCTAGCGGGGGAACCTTCGAGCAGTACTTC.

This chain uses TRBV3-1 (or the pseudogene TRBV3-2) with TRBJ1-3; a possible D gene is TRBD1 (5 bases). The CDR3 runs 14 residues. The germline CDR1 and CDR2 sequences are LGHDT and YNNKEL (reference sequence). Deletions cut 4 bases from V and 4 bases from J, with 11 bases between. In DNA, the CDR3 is TGTGCCAGCAGCCGTGGGGGGAAAGGAAACACCATATATTTT. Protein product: CASSRGGKGNTIYF.